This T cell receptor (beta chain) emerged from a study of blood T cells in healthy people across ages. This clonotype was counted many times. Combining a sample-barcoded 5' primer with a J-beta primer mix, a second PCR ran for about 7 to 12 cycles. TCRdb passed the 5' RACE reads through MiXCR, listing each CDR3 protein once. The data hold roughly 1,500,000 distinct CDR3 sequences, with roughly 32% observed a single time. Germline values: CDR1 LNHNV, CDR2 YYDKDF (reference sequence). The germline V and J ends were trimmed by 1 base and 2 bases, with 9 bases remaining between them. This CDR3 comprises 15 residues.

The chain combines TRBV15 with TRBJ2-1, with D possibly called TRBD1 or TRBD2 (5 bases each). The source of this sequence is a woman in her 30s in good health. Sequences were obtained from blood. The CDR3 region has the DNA TGTGCCACCAGCAGAGGCAGGGACCCCTACAATGAGCAGTTCTTC. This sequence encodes CATSRGRDPYNEQFF.